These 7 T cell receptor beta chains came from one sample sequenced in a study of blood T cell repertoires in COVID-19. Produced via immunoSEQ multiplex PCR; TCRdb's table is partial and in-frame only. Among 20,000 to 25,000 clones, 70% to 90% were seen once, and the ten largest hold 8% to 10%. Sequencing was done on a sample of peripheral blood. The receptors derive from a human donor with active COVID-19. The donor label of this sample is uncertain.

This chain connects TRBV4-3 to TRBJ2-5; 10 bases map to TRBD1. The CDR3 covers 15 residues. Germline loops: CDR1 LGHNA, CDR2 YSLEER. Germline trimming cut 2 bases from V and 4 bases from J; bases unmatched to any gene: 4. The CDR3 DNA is TGCGCCAGCAGCCAAACGACAGGGGGCGGAGAGACCCAGTACTTC. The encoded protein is CASSQTTGGGETQYF.

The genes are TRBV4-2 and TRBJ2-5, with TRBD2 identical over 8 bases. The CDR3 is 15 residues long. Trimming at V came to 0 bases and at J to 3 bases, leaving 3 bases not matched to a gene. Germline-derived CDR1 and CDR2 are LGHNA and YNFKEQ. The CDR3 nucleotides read TGTGCCAGCAGCCAAGAGGGGACTAGGGAAGAGACCCAGTACTTC. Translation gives CASSQEGTREETQYF.

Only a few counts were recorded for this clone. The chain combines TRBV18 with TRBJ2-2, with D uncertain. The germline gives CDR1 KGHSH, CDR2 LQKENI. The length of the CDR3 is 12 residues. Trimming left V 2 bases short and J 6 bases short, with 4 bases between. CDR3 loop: CASSPAAGELFF. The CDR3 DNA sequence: TGTGCCAGCTCACCAGCGGCCGGGGAGCTGTTTTTT.

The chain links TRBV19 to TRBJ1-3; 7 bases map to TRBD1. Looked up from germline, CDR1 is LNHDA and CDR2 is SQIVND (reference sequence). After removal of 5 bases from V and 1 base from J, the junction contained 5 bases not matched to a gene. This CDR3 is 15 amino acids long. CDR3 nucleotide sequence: TGTGCCAGTAGTCGGAGGGACAGTTCTGGAAACACCATATATTTT. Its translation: CASSRRDSSGNTIYF.

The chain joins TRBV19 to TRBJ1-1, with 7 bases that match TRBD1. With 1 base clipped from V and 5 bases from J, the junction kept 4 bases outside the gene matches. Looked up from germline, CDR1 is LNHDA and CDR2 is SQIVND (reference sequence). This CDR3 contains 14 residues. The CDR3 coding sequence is TGTGCCAGTAGTATAGTACAGGGGAGGACTGAAGCTTTCTTT. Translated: CASSIVQGRTEAFF.

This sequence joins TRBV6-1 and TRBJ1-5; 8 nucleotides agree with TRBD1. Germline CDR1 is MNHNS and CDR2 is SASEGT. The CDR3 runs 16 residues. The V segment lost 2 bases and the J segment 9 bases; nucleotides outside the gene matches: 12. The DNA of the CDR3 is TGTGCCAGCAGTGAAAGCTTTACGACAGGGGATACGCCCCAGCATTTT. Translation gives CASSESFTTGDTPQHF.

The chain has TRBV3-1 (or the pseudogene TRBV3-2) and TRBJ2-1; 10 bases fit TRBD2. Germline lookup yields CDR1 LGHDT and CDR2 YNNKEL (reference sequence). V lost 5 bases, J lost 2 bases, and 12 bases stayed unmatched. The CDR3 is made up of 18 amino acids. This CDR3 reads CASSLSGRVLTAYNEQFF. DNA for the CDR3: TGTGCCAGCAGCTTAAGCGGGAGGGTCCTCACAGCCTACAATGAGCAGTTCTTC.